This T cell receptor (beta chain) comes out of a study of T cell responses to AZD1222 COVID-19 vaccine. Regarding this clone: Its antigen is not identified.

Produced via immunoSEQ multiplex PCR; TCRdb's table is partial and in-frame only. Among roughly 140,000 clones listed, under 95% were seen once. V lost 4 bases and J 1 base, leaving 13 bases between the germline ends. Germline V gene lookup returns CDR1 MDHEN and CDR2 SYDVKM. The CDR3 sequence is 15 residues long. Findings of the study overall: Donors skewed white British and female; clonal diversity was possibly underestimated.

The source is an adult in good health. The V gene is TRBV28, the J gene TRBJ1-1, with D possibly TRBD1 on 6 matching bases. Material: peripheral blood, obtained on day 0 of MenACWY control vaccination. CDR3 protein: CASSSPGGPNTEAFF. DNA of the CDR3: TGTGCCAGCAGTTCCCCCGGGGGCCCGAACACTGAAGCTTTCTTT.